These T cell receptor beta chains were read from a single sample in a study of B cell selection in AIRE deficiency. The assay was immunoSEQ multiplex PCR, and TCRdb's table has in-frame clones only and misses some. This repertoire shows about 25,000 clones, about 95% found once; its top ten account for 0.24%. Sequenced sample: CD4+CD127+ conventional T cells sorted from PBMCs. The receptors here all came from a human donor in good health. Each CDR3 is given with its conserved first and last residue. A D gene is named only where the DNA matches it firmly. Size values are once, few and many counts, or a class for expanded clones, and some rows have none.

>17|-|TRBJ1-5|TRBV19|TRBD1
TGTGCCAGTAGTAGAAGTGGGACAGGTGGTAGCAATCAGCCCCAGCATTTT
CASSRSGTGGSNQPQHF
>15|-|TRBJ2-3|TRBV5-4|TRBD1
TGTGCCAGCAGCTCGAGGGACAGGGTGACAGATACGCAGTATTTT
CASSSRDRVTDTQYF
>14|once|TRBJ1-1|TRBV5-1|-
TGCGCCAGCAGCTTGGACGGGTTGTGGACTGAAGCTTTCTTT
CASSLDGLWTEAFF
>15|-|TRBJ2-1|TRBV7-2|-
TGTGCCAGCAGCTTAGCGGGACAAACCTACAATGAGCAGTTCTTC
CASSLAGQTYNEQFF
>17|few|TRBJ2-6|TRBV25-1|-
TGTGCCAGCAGTGGCTTTACAGGGATATATGGGGCCAACGTCCTGACTTTC
CASSGFTGIYGANVLTF
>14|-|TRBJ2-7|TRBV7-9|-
TGTGCCAGCAGCTTGTTCGCAGGGGTAGGCGAGCAGTACTTC
CASSLFAGVGEQYF
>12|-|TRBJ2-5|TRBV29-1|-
TGCAGCGTTGATTGGGGGGACACCCGCCAGTACTTC
CSVDWGDTRQYF
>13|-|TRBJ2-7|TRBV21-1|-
TGTGCCGGGGCAGGGATTAGCTCCTACGAGCAGTACTTC
CAGAGISSYEQYF
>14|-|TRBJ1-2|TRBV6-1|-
TGTGCCAGCAGTGAAGCCTCTTCGGGGTGGGGCTACACCTTC
CASSEASSGWGYTF
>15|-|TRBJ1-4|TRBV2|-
TGTGCCAGCAGTGAAATAGGTCAGCGTAATGAAAAACTGTTTTTT
CASSEIGQRNEKLFF
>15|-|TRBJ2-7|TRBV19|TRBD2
TGTGCCAGTAGCAAAGCGGGAGTAGGGTCCTACGAGCAGTACTTC
CASSKAGVGSYEQYF
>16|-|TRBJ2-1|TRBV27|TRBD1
TGTGCCAGCAGACTGCGAGACAGGGGCGCCTACAATGAGCAGTTCTTC
CASRLRDRGAYNEQFF
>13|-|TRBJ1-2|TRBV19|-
TGTGCCACCCGCGGAGGGATCGTCTATGGCTACACCTTC
CATRGGIVYGYTF
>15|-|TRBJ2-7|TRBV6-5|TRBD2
TGTGCCAGCAGCAGAGGGACTAGCGTCAACTACGAGCAGTACTTC
CASSRGTSVNYEQYF
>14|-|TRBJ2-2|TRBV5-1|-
TGCGCCAGCAGCTTGGCCCAGGGGACCGGGGAGCTGTTTTTT
CASSLAQGTGELFF
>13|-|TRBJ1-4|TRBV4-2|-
TGTGCCAGCAGCCTACGGGAGGATGAAAAACTGTTTTTT
CASSLREDEKLFF
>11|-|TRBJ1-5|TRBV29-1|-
TGCAGCGCAGGGTTTAACCAGCCCCAGCATTTT
CSAGFNQPQHF
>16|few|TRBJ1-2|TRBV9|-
TGTGCCAGCAGCCTAAGTAACGGGGGAATTACGTATGGCTACACCTTC
CASSLSNGGITYGYTF
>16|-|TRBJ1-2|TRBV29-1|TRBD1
TGCAGCGTTTCACAGGGGGCCTCGGTGGTAAACTATGGCTACACCTTC
CSVSQGASVVNYGYTF
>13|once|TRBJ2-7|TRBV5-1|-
TGCGCCAGCAGCTTGGCCGAGGGCTACGAGCAGTACTTC
CASSLAEGYEQYF
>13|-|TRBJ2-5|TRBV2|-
TGTGCCAGCAGTGTAGGCGCACAAGAGACCCAGTACTTC
CASSVGAQETQYF
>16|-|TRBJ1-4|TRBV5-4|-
TGTGCCAGCAGCTTCCCCGACAGGATGGGTAATGAAAAACTGTTTTTT
CASSFPDRMGNEKLFF
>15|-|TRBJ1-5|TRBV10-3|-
TGTGCCATCAGTTCAGGCCAATATAGCAATCAGCCCCAGCATTTT
CAISSGQYSNQPQHF
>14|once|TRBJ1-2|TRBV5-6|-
TGTGCCAGCAGCTTGGCAGGGTATCGTTATGGCTACACCTTC
CASSLAGYRYGYTF
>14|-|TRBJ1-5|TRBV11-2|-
TGTGCCAGCAGCCGGACCTGGGGGAATCAGCCCCAGCATTTT
CASSRTWGNQPQHF
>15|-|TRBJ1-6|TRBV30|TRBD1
TGTGCCTGGACACCGACAGGGAATTATAATTCACCCCTCCACTTT
CAWTPTGNYNSPLHF
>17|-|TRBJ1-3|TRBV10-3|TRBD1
TGTGCCATCAGTGAGGGCGGGACAGGGATCTCTGGAAACACCATATATTTT
CAISEGGTGISGNTIYF
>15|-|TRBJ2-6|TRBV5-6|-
TGTGCCAGCAGCTCATTCCCGCGACCTCCGGGACAAGCAACTTTC
CASSSFPRPPGQATF
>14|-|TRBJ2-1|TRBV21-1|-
TGTGCCAGCAGCAAAGACGGACTTGACAATGAGCAGTTCTTC
CASSKDGLDNEQFF
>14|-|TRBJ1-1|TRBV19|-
TGTGCCAGTAGTATTTCTTGGTCAAACACTGAAGCTTTCTTT
CASSISWSNTEAFF
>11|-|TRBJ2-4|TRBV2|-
TGTGCCAGCAGCCCCCAGTACATTCAGTACTTC
CASSPQYIQYF
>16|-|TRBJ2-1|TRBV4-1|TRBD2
TGCGCCAGCACCCCCAAGGGACTAGCGGGGCGCAATGAGCAGTTCTTC
CASTPKGLAGRNEQFF
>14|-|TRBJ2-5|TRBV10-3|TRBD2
TGTGCCATCAGGCCGGGAGGCCCCCAAGAGACCCAGTACTTC
CAIRPGGPQETQYF